Below, one T cell receptor (beta chain) is given with its context. Its antigen is not identified. Time point meaning: new active TB diagnosis, blood taken before or within 7 days of starting treatment. This record belongs to a study of T cells in tuberculosis. Study details: PBMC were archived before or within 7 days of starting treatment.

Profiled with immunoSEQ multiplex PCR; TCRdb holds only in-frame clones, not every one. The table lists about 34,000 clones, around 93% of them singletons. The study's findings and limits: Smaller alpha distances in active tuberculosis partly reflected shorter CDR3-alpha lengths.

This CDR3 spans 15 amino acids. V lost 1 base and J 0 bases, leaving 9 bases between the germline ends. CDR1 SGDLS and CDR2 YYNGEE come from the germline V gene. Here the sequenced sample was PBMCs, taken at tuberculosis diagnosis. The sequence was collected from an adult with tuberculosis. This chain uses TRBV9 with TRBJ2-3, with TRBD2 as a possible D gene (6 bases). The CDR3 coding sequence is TGTGCCAGCAGCGTACGCGGGGATAGCACAGATACGCAGTATTTT. It specifies CASSVRGDSTDTQYF.